This TCR beta chain was identified during a study of blood T cell repertoires in COVID-19. Study in general: The samples span acute and convalescent COVID-19 from the United States, Italy and Spain. T cells, B-cell-depleted T cells, or PBMCs supplied cDNA or gDNA.

CDR3 size: 17 residues. Germline CDR1 and CDR2: ENHRY and SYGVKD. V dropped 6 bases and J dropped 0; count of bases not matched to a gene: 8. TCRdb keeps only in-frame clones here, not all; method: immunoSEQ multiplex PCR. The profile shows more than 400,000 clones, 80% to 90% of them singletons. This chain uses TRBV10-3 with TRBJ2-6, with 7 positions matching TRBD1. Sequencing input: peripheral blood. This TCR was recovered from a human donor in a cohort sampled during active COVID-19. CDR3 in amino acids: CAISRQGMTSGANVLTF. The CDR3 bases are TGTGCCATCAGCCGACAGGGTATGACCTCTGGGGCCAACGTCCTGACTTTC.